These 19 T cell receptor beta chains originate from one sample sequenced in a study of prognosis after radiotherapy for stage I lung cancer. Researchers used two-round multiplex PCR to amplify TCR beta CDR3 starting from genomic DNA. Individual primers that were specific to each TRBV and TRBJ gene served in first-round PCR. In TCRdb, the multiplex PCR reads were re-called with MiXCR into one record per CDR3 protein. The sample records about 35,000 distinct CDR3 sequences, under 40% being singletons. Sequencing used PBMCs, obtained before or after stereotactic body radiation therapy (not recorded which). The receptors here all came from a donor aged 50 or older with non-small cell lung cancer.

This clonotype was detected a few times. A read error is likely here: a far larger clone is one base away. The chain uses TRBV6-1 and TRBJ2-1, with unresolved D. Trimming cost V 7 bases and J 5 bases, with 6 bases left between them. The CDR3 covers 11 residues. Germline loops: CDR1 MNHNS, CDR2 SASEGT. Here the CDR3 DNA reads TGTGCCAGCATTTGGAACAATGAGCAGTTCTTC. Its translation: CASIWNNEQFF.

This clonotype was detected many times. V is TRBV6-5 and J is TRBJ1-2, with D possibly TRBD1 on 6 matching bases. There are 14 residues in the CDR3. Looked up from germline, CDR1 is MNHEY and CDR2 is SVGAGI. The V and J ends lost 2 bases and 1 base respectively, with 8 bases between them. The CDR3 DNA is TGTGCCAGCAGTTACAGGGGGGGTAACTATGGCTACACCTTC. This codes for CASSYRGGNYGYTF.

The V gene is TRBV6-2 or TRBV6-3, the J gene TRBJ2-5; TRBD1 matches 12 bases. Germline values: CDR1 MNHEY, CDR2 SVGEGT. J was trimmed by 5 bases and V by 6 bases; bases with no gene match: 7. The CDR3 sequence is 15 residues long. The CDR3 loop is CASRFGTGGFETQYF. The CDR3 nucleotides read TGTGCCAGCAGATTCGGGACAGGGGGCTTTGAGACCCAGTACTTC.

This clonotype was seen at least ten times. The rearrangement uses TRBV6-2 or TRBV6-3 and TRBJ2-5; 8 bases agree with TRBD2. Trimming removed 4 bases from V and 1 base from J; junction bases left unmatched: 2. This CDR3 has 14 residues. CDR1 is MNHEY and CDR2 is SVGEGT in the germline V gene. CDR3 protein: CASSFAGGQETQYF. CDR3 nucleotides: TGTGCCAGCAGTTTCGCGGGGGGCCAAGAGACCCAGTACTTC.

This clonotype was detected many times. The V and J genes are TRBV3-1 and TRBJ1-3; unclear D gene. This CDR3 region has 14 residues. Germline CDR1 is LGHDT and CDR2 is YNNKEL (reference sequence). The germline V and J ends were trimmed by 6 bases and 0 bases, with 9 bases remaining between them. CDR3: CASRRGSSGNTIYF. In DNA, the CDR3 is TGTGCCAGCAGAAGAGGTTCCTCTGGAAACACCATATATTTT.

This clonotype occurred many times. The rearrangement joins TRBV7-9 to TRBJ1-1, with a weak D call TRBD1 (5 bases). The V and J ends lost 5 bases and 0 bases respectively, with 10 bases between them. The germline gives CDR1 SEHNR, CDR2 FQNEAQ (reference sequence). This CDR3 contains 14 residues. The DNA for the CDR3 is TGTGCCAGCAGCCCCAGGGTCCTGAACACTGAAGCTTTCTTT. Its protein product is CASSPRVLNTEAFF.

Remarks on this clonotype: One end of the junction is discordant with germline, which a read error may explain. The chain has TRBV6-1 and TRBJ2-7; D possibly corresponds to TRBD2 (5 bases). The length of the CDR3 is 16 residues. From germline, CDR1 is MNHNS and CDR2 SASEGT. CDR3 sequence (DNA): TGTGCCAGCAACCCAACCCCAGACGGGATCTCCTACGAGCATTACTTC. It is translated as CASNPTPDGISYEHYF.

This clonotype has just one count. The gene calls are TRBV30 and TRBJ1-1, with 7 bases fitting TRBD1. This CDR3 contains 12 residues. The V segment lost 8 bases and the J segment 0 bases; nucleotides outside the gene matches: 3. In germline, CDR1 is GTSNPN, CDR2 SVGIG (reference sequence). DNA for the CDR3: TGTGCCCTGGGACAGATGAACACTGAAGCTTTCTTT. This codes for CALGQMNTEAFF.

This clonotype was detected a few times. This likely reflects a read error, since a far larger clone is one base away. The chain links TRBV6-2 or TRBV6-3 to TRBJ1-2; weak D call: TRBD1 (5 bases). Between the trimmed V and J ends, which lost 4 bases and 9 bases, there was a span of 21 bases. The CDR3 extends over 15 amino acids. CDR1 and CDR2 from the germline V gene are MNHEY and SVGEGT. The CDR3 loop is CASSFPTRQGHCYTF. The CDR3 DNA is TGTGCCAGCAGTTTCCCCACTCGGCAAGGACACTGCTACACCTTC.

This chain connects TRBV12-3 or TRBV12-4 to TRBJ2-7; D is ambiguous. Trimming shortened V by 0 bases and J by 9 bases, and 12 bases separated the two germline ends. This CDR3 is 13 amino acids long. In DNA form, the CDR3 reads TGTGCCAGCAGTTTAGCCTCCTCTGGCGGGCAGTACTTC. Its translation: CASSLASSGGQYF.

This clonotype has at least ten counts. This chain joins TRBV19 and TRBJ2-3, with TRBD2 matching over 8 bases. V lost 7 bases and J lost 6; bases outside the gene matches: 6. The CDR3 sequence is 13 residues long. Germline lookup yields CDR1 LNHDA and CDR2 SQIVND (reference sequence). The CDR3 here is CASTEREWDTQYF. CDR3 DNA: TGTGCCAGTACCGAGCGGGAGTGGGATACGCAGTATTTT.

In its sample, this clonotype was seen many times. In DNA, the CDR3 is TGTGCCAGCAGCCCAACTGCGGCGGGGGGGCGTTCCTACAATGAGCAGTTCTTC. The encoded protein is CASSPTAAGGRSYNEQFF. The chain carries TRBV7-3 and TRBJ2-1; TRBD2 aligns across 9 bases. Losses at the gene ends were 5 bases for V and 1 base for J; bases not matched to a gene: 12. Germline loops: CDR1 SGHTA, CDR2 FQGTGA. CDR3 length: 18 residues.

This clonotype was detected ten times or more. The chain is built from TRBV2 and TRBJ2-3; TRBD1 might be the D (7 bases). V lost 6 bases and J 0 bases, leaving 13 bases between the germline ends. Germline V CDR1 and CDR2: SNHLY, FYNNEI. The CDR3 contains 15 residues. The CDR3 is CASRGGTASTDTQYF. The CDR3 nucleotides are TGTGCCAGCAGGGGCGGGACAGCTAGCACAGATACGCAGTATTTT.

There are many counts of this clonotype. The chain links TRBV27 to TRBJ2-5; TRBD1 might be the D (6 bases). This CDR3 contains 13 residues. Trimming took 5 bases from V and 5 from J, leaving 12 bases between them. CDR1 and CDR2 from the germline V gene are MNHEY and SMNVEV (reference sequence). The CDR3 sequence is CASSHRERETQYF. The CDR3 DNA sequence: TGTGCCAGCAGTCACAGGGAAAGGGAGACCCAGTACTTC.

V gene TRBV24-1 combines with J gene TRBJ2-5; D may be TRBD1 or TRBD2 (5 bases each). Germline lookup yields CDR1 KGHDR and CDR2 SFDVKD. V was cut by 5 bases and J by 5 bases, with 20 bases left in between. CDR3 size: 16 residues. The CDR3 is CATSASRWWGGETQYF. The CDR3 DNA sequence: TGTGCCACCAGTGCAAGTCGTTGGTGGGGCGGGGAGACCCAGTACTTC.

This clonotype was seen many times. The V gene is TRBV12-3 or TRBV12-4, the J gene TRBJ2-1, with 10 positions matching TRBD2. The CDR3 runs to 16 residues. Losses at the gene ends were 5 bases for V and 2 bases for J; bases not matched to a gene: 6. The CDR3 DNA follows: TGTGCCAGCAGTGCGACTAGCGGGCCCGCCTACAATGAGCAGTTCTTC. It yields the protein CASSATSGPAYNEQFF.

This clonotype has a count of ten or more. The gene calls are TRBV19 and TRBJ1-4, with D perhaps matching TRBD1 (5 bases). Germline-derived CDR1 and CDR2 are LNHDA and SQIVND (reference sequence). V lost 6 bases and J 0 bases, leaving 11 bases between the germline ends. There are 15 residues in the CDR3. The CDR3, as DNA: TGTGCCAGTAGATCGAGGGGAACAACTAATGAAAAACTGTTTTTT. Protein sequence: CASRSRGTTNEKLFF. Variable domain in full (rest from reference TRBV19 and TRBJ1-4): DGGITQSPKYLFRKEGQNVTLSCEQNLNHDAMYWYRQDPGQGLRLIYYSQIVNDFQKGDIAEGYSVSREKKESFPLTVTSAQKNPTAFYLCASRSRGTTNEKLFFGSGTQLSVL.

There are many counts of this clonotype. A read error may produce the germline difference seen at one junction end. This chain joins TRBV12-3 or TRBV12-4 and TRBJ2-1; TRBD1 aligns across 7 bases. The CDR3 is 14 amino acids. This CDR3 is CASSSWGQYNAQFF. CDR3 DNA: TGTGCCAGCAGTTCCTGGGGACAGTACAATGCGCAGTTCTTC.

In the case of this clonotype: The junction departs from the called germline gene at one end, perhaps through a read error. The chain has TRBV6-1 and TRBJ1-6; D gene uncertain. Germline assignment: CDR1 MNHNS and CDR2 SASEGT. The CDR3 sequence is 18 residues long. CDR3 sequence (DNA): TGTGTCAGCACCCTACCCCCATGGGGTCCGATGTATGGTTCACCCCTCCACTTT. This translates into CVSTLPPWGPMYGSPLHF.